The present T cell receptor (beta chain) was sequenced within a study of CD8 T cells in Susac syndrome. The germline V and J ends were trimmed by 0 bases and 8 bases, with 13 bases remaining between them. This CDR3 has 14 amino acids. Germline-derived CDR1 and CDR2 are LGHDT and YNNKEL (reference sequence). While CD8+ and CD4+ T cells were isolated negatively, TEMRA cells were enriched by FACS. RNA amounts of about 0.5 to 1 ug underwent reverse transcription with random hexamers. MiXCR, applied by TCRdb to the immunoSEQ multiplex PCR reads, yields one record per CDR3 protein. Of about 180,000 distinct CDR3 sequences detected, 85% to 95% appear once; the ten largest clones hold around 0.11%.

The V call is TRBV3-1, the J call TRBJ1-1; no clear D gene. The TCR originated in a human donor with Susac syndrome. Sequences were obtained from CD4+ T cells from PBMCs. For the CDR3, the DNA is TGTGCCAGCAGCCAAGATAGGTCCTTCGGGGAAGCTTTCTTT. Its protein product is CASSQDRSFGEAFF.